These T cell receptor beta chains were read from a single sample in a study of blood T cell repertoires in COVID-19. Profiling relied on immunoSEQ multiplex PCR, and the TCRdb table lists in-frame clones only, not all of them. The sample holds approximately 120,000 clones, over 70% seen once. Sequences were obtained from peripheral blood. These receptors all stem from a man at least 80 years old with active or convalescent COVID-19. Both conserved end residues are part of each CDR3.

j_call v_call cdr3_aa
TRBJ1-2 TRBV2 CASNEEMRGYTF
TRBJ2-5 TRBV29-1 CSVHRDTLETQYF
TRBJ2-7 TRBV9 CASAAGQGSYEQYF
TRBJ2-1 TRBV12-3/TRBV12-4 CASGEWARNEQFF
TRBJ2-1 TRBV6-6 CASSPLGLNLISSYNEQFF
TRBJ2-2 TRBV20-1 CSASWGRGTGELFF
TRBJ2-5 TRBV19 CASSPQGKETQYF
TRBJ2-1 TRBV4-1 CASSQPGTLSYNEQFF
TRBJ1-6 TRBV12-5 CASGLQGQIGSPLHF
TRBJ2-2 TRBV7-2 CASSGTSGATGELFF
TRBJ2-3 TRBV20-1 CSASVAWGYTSGGAGDTQYF
TRBJ1-2 TRBV19 CASSIGSYTGGYGYTF
TRBJ2-4 TRBV7-2 CASSLDRGGTVKNIQYF
TRBJ1-2 TRBV29-1 CSVDPGEPGYTF
TRBJ1-5 TRBV5-5 CASSLALSNQPQHF
TRBJ2-3 TRBV20-1 CSAGSTDTQYF
TRBJ1-1 TRBV15 CATSFPEAGRGAFF
TRBJ1-2 TRBV9 CASSARIGGSPNYGYTF
TRBJ1-1 TRBV18 CASSSDATPGAFF
TRBJ1-6 TRBV30 CAWSKVVGVSYNSPLHF
TRBJ2-5 TRBV7-2 CASSQVYAETQYF
TRBJ2-1 TRBV4-3 CASSLDRGVNEQFF
TRBJ2-1 TRBV6-5 CASSYSRTAYNEQFF
TRBJ1-2 TRBV20-1 CSAGGTGGYTF
TRBJ2-7 TRBV4-3 CASSPMTGGAPSEQYF
TRBJ2-3 TRBV14 CASSPSGGDTQYF
TRBJ2-1 TRBV4-3 CASSQDPDRVDEQFF
TRBJ2-1 TRBV6-5 CASSYSKANPYNEQFF
TRBJ2-2 TRBV7-2 CASSSSGTTGELFF